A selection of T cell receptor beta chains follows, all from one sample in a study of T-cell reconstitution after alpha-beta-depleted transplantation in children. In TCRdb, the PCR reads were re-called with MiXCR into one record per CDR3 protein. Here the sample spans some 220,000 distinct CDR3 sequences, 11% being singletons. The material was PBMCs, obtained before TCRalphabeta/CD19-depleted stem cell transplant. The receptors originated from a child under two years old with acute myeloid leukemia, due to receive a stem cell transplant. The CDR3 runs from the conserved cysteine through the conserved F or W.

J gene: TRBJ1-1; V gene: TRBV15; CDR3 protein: CATSREAGENTEAFF
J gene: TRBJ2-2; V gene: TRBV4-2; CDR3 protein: CAISLEIHSGELFF
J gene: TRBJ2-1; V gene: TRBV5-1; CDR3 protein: CASSRGLAGARYNEQFF
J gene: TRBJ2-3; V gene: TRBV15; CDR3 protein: CATSAEDTQYF
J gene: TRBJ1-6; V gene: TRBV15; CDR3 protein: CATTMDRGFSPLHF
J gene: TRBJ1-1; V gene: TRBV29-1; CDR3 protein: CSVDRGRWGTEAFF
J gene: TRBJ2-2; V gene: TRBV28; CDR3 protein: CASSSPTAPNTGELFF
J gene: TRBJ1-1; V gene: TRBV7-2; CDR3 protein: CASSLLGAMNTEAFF
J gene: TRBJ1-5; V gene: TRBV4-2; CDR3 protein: CASSQEASRNQPQHF
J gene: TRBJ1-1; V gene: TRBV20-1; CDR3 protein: CSAREYSLNTEAFF
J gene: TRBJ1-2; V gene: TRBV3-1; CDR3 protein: CASSRQGSGSYGYTF
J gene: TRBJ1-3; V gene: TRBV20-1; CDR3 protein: CSAIGPSGNTIYF
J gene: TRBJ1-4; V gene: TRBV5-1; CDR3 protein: CASSTSTGNEKLFF
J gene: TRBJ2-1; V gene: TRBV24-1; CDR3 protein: CATSDLPLAGANNEQFF
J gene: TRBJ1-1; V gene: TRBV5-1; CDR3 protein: CASSLPGQGAEAFF
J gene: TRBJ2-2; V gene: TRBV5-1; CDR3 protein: CASSLGVSSNTGELFF
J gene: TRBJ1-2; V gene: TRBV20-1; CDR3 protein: CSARPGTYTGYTF
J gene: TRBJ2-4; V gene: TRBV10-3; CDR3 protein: CAISGPLAKNIQYF
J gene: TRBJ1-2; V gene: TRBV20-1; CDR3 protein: CSARDILLEMSGYGYTF
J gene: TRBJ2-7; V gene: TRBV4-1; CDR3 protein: CASSQVTAAYEQYF
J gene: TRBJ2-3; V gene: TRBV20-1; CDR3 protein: CSAREGVIAGGPEDTQYF
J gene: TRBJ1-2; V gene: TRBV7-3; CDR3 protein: CASSSRGTSKVDGYTF
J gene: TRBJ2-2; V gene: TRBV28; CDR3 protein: CASLWGTGETGELFF
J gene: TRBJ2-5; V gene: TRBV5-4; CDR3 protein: CASSKTGGSQETQYF
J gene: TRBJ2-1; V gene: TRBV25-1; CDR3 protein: CASSGDSGGMEQFF
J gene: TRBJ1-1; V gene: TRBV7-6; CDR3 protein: CASSYQPTGNTEAFF
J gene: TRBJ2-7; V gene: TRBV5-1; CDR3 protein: CASSLGGPNYEQYF
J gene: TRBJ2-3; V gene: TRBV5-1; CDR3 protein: CASFLSGRGDTQYF
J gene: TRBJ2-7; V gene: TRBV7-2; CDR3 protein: CASSLEDRGHYEQYF
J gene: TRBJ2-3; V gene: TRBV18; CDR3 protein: CASSRSIAGGPDTQYF
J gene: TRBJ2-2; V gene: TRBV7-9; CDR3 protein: CASSFASVDTGELFF
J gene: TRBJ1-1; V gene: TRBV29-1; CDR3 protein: CSVVPAAEAFF
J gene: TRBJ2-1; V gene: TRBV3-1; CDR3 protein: CASSLLLAGGLNEQFF
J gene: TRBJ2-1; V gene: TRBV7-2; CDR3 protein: CASSERRHEQFF
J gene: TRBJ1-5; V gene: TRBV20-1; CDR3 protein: CSARLGLPQHF
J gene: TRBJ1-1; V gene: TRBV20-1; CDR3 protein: CSARMGQGFGAFF
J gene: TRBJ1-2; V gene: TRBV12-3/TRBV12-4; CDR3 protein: CASSLAGQGVSYGYTF
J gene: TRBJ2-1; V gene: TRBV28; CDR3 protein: CASNKRFRGRSYNEQFF
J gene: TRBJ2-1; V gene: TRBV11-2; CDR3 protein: CASSARTGTGNEQFF
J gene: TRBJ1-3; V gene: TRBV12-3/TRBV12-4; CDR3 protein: CASSLDRSAGNTIYF
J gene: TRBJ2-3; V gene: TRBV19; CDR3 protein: CASSIRQGLIDTQYF
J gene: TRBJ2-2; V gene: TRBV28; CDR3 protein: CASSLPGRHLNTGELFF
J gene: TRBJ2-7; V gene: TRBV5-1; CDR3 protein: CASRTEPSSYEQYF
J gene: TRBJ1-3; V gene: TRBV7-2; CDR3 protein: CASSQRGDTIYF
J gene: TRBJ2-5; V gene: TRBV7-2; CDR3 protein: CASSLAAGAETQYF
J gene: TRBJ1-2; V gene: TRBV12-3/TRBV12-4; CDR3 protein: CASSPRVGYGYTF
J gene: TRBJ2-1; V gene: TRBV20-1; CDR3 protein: CSASGGGVDEQFF
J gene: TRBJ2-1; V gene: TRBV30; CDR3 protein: CAWSVRGQMGYNEQFF
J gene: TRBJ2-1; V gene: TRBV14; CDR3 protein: CASSQDLSTNEQFF
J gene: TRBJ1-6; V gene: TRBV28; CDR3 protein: CASSSTDSPLHF
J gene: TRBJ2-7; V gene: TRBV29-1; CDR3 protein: CSVQGSSYEQYF
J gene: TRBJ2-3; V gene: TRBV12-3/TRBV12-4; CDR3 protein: CASGSRERTTDTQYF
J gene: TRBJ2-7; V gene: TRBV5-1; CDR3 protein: CASRQSWAFYEQYF
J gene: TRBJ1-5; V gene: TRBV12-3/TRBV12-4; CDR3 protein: CASSITGNQPQHF
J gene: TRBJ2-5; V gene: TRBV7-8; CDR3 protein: CASSLGTSGTETQYF
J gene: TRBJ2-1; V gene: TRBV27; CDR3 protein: CASSTTESSYNEQFF